A selection of T cell receptor beta chains follows, all from one sample in a study of blood T cell repertoires in COVID-19. Repertoires were generated with immunoSEQ multiplex PCR, while TCRdb's copy carries only in-frame clones and drops some. The sample includes more than 55,000 clones, 73% seen only once; the top ten take approximately 15%. Sequenced input: peripheral blood. Receptor source: a woman aged 70-85 years with acute or convalescent COVID-19. CDR3s include the opening cysteine and the closing phenylalanine or tryptophan. The D gene is left open where the match is weak. The size of a clone is reported for some rows only, either as once, few or many, or as a class for expanded clones.

NA | TRBJ1-4 | NA | TRBV4-1 | 16 | TGCGCCAGCAGCCAAGATCGGCGGGCGGTAGGGGAAAAACTGTTTTTT | CASSQDRRAVGEKLFF
TRBD2 | TRBJ2-5 | NA | TRBV7-2 | 18 | TGTGCCAGCAGCCGGTATCGGGCTAGCGGGGGGGTAGGGGAGACCCAGTACTTC | CASSRYRASGGVGETQYF
NA | TRBJ1-2 | NA | TRBV12-5 | 15 | TGTGCTAGTGCCTCCACCCCAAGAGCTAACTATGGCTACACCTTC | CASASTPRANYGYTF
TRBD1 | TRBJ2-3 | NA | TRBV7-9 | 14 | TGTGCCAGCAGCCTGGGACAGGGGAAGGATACGCAGTATTTT | CASSLGQGKDTQYF
NA | TRBJ1-2 | NA | TRBV4-1 | 14 | TGCGCCAGCAGCCAAGAGGGCCCCGTCCGTGGCTACACCTTC | CASSQEGPVRGYTF
TRBD1 | TRBJ1-1 | once | TRBV5-1 | 14 | TGCGCCAGCAGCTGGGGACAGCAGAACACTGAAGCTTTCTTT | CASSWGQQNTEAFF
TRBD1 | TRBJ2-5 | NA | TRBV7-2 | 16 | TGTGCCAGCAGCTTAGGGTTAGGGGGCAGCCAAGAGACCCAGTACTTC | CASSLGLGGSQETQYF
NA | TRBJ2-3 | NA | TRBV7-6 | 16 | TGTGCCAGCAGCTTAGGGGTCCGGGTGGGCACAGATACGCAGTATTTT | CASSLGVRVGTDTQYF
TRBD1 | TRBJ1-5 | NA | TRBV5-4 | 14 | TGTGCCAGCAGCTTGGGAGGGGGCGGCCAGCCCCAGCATTTT | CASSLGGGGQPQHF
NA | TRBJ1-1 | NA | TRBV19 | 15 | TGTGCCAGTAGTATAGGTGTCAGGGGAAACACTGAAGCTTTCTTT | CASSIGVRGNTEAFF